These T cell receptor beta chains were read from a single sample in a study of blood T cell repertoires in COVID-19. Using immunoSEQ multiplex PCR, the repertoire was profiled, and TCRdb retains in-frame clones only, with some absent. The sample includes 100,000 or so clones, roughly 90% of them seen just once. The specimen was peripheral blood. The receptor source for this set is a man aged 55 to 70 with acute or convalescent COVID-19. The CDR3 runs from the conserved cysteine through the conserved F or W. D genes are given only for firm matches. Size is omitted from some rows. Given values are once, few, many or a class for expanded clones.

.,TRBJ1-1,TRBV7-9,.,TGTGCCAGCAGCTTAGGAGGGATCGAAGCTTTCTTT,CASSLGGIEAFF
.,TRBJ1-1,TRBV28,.,TGTGCCAGCAGTCCCTATGATAACACTGAAGCTTTCTTT,CASSPYDNTEAFF
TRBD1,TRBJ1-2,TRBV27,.,TGTGCCAGCAGTTTGACCGGGACAGGTGTCAGCTATGGCTACACCTTC,CASSLTGTGVSYGYTF
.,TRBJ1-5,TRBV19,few,TGTGCCAGTAGTACAGGGAATAGCAATCAGCCCCAGCATTTT,CASSTGNSNQPQHF
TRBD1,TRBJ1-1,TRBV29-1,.,TGCAGCGTTGAAGACCCGAGACAGGGGCACACTGAAGCTTTCTTT,CSVEDPRQGHTEAFF
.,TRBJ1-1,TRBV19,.,TGTGCCAGTAGTACAACGAGTGTACTGGACACTGAAGCTTTCTTT,CASSTTSVLDTEAFF
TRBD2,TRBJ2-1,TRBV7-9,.,TGTGCCAGCAGCACAACTAGCGGTATTTACAATGAGCAGTTCTTC,CASSTTSGIYNEQFF
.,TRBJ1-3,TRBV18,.,TGTGCCAGCTCACAGAGCGGGGATGCAGGAAACACCATATATTTT,CASSQSGDAGNTIYF
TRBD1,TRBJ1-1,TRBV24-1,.,TGTGCCACCAGTGATTCGGGACAGGGCAAGGACACTGAAGCTTTCTTT,CATSDSGQGKDTEAFF
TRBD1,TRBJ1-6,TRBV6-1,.,TGTGCCAGCAGTGTTCTCAACATAGGACAGGGTAATTCACCCCTCCACTTT,CASSVLNIGQGNSPLHF
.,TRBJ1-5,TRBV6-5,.,TGTGCCAGCAGGTCCGGGACAACTTATCAGCCCCAGCATTTT,CASRSGTTYQPQHF
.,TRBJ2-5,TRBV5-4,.,TGTGCCAGCAGCCCCCGTAGTTCGGAGACCCAGTACTTC,CASSPRSSETQYF
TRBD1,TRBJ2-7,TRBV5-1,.,TGCGCCAGCAGCAAAGGGACAGGTACTATCTACGAGCAGTACTTC,CASSKGTGTIYEQYF
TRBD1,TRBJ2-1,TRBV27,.,TGTGCCAGCAGTTCAAGGGGGCGTGTGGGGGATGAGCAGTTCTTC,CASSSRGRVGDEQFF
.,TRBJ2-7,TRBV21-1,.,TGTGCCAGCAGCTGGGACAGGGGGCCCCCGGCCTCCTACGAGCAGTACTTC,CASSWDRGPPASYEQYF
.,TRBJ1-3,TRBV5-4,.,TGTGCCAGCAGCTTGGAGGCCAGGGGAGCTGGAAACACCATATATTTT,CASSLEARGAGNTIYF
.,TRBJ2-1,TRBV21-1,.,TGTGCCAGCAGCACACCTCTCCCTCTGACAGGGACCTACAATGAGCAGTTCTTC,CASSTPLPLTGTYNEQFF
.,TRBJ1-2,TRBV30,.,TGTGCCTGGAAAAATGGGAGGGGCGTGGGCACCTTC,CAWKNGRGVGTF
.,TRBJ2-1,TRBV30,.,TGTGCCTGGAGTCCCCTTAATGAGCAGTTCTTC,CAWSPLNEQFF
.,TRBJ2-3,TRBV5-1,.,TGCGCCAGCAGCTTGAACCCTCCGGGAAGCACAGATACGCAGTATTTT,CASSLNPPGSTDTQYF
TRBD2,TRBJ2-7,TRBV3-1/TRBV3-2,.,TGTGCCAGCAGTCGACTAGCGGGGAGGGGCGAGCAGTACTTC,CASSRLAGRGEQYF
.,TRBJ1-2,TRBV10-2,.,TGCGCCAGCAGTGAGGGACAGCCGTATGGCTACACCTTC,CASSEGQPYGYTF
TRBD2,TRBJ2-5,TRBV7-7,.,TGTGCTAGCAGTGGGGGACTAGCGGGAGAGACCCAGTACTTC,CASSGGLAGETQYF
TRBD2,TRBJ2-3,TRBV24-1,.,TGTGCCACCAGTGAAGGGCTAGCGGGACGAGGGGATACGCAGTATTTT,CATSEGLAGRGDTQYF
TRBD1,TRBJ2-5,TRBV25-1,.,TGTGCCAGCAGTGTTTACAGGGGAAGGGAGACCCAGTACTTC,CASSVYRGRETQYF